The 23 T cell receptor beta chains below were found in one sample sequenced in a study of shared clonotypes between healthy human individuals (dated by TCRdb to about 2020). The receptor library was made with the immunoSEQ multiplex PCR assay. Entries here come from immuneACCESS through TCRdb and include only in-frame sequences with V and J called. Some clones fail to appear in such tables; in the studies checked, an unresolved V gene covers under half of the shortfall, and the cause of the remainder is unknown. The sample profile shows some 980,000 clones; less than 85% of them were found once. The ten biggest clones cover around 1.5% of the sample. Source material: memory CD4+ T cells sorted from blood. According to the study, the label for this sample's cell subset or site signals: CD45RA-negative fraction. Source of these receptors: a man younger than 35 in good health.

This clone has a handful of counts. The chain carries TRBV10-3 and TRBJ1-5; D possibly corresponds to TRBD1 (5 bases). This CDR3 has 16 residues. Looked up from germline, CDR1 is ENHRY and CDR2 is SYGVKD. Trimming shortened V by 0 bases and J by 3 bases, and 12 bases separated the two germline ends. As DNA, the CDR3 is TGTGCCATCAGTGAGTCGTTGGGGGAGACCAATCAGCCCCAGCATTTT. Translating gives CAISESLGETNQPQHF.

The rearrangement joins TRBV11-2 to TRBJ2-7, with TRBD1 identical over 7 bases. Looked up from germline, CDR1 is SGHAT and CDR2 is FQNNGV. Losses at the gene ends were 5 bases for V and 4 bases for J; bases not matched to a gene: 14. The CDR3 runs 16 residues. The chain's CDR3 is CASSPDTGTVYYEQYF. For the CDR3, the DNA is TGTGCCAGCAGCCCCGATACCGGGACAGTATATTACGAGCAGTACTTC.

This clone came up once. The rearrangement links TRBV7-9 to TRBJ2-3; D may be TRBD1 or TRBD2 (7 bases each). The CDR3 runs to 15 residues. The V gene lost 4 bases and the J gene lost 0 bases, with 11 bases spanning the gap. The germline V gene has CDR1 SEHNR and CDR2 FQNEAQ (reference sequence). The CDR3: CASSSGGGSTDTQYF. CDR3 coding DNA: TGTGCCAGCAGCTCAGGGGGAGGGAGCACAGATACGCAGTATTTT.

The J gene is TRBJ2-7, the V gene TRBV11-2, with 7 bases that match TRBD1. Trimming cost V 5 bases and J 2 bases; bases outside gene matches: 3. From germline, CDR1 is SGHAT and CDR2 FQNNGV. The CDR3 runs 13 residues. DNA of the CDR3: TGTGCCAGCAGCCGGGACAGTCCCTACGAGCAGTACTTC. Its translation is CASSRDSPYEQYF.

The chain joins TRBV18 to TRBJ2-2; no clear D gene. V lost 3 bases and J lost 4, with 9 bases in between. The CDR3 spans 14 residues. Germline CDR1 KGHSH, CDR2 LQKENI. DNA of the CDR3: TGTGCCAGCTCACCTCAAGAAGGCACCGGGGAGCTGTTTTTT. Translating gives CASSPQEGTGELFF.

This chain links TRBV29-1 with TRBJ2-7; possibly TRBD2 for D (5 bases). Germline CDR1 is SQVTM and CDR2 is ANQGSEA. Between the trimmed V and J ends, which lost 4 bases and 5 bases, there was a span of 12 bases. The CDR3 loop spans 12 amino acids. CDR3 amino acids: CSVGSGIDEQYF. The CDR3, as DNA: TGCAGCGTTGGGTCCGGGATCGACGAGCAGTACTTC.

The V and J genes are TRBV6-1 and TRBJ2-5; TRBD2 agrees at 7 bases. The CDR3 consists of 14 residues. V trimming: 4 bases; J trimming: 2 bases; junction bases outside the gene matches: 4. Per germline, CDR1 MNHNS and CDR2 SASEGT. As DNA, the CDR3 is TGTGCCAGCAGTGGGGAGGGAAGGCAAGAGACCCAGTACTTC. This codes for CASSGEGRQETQYF.

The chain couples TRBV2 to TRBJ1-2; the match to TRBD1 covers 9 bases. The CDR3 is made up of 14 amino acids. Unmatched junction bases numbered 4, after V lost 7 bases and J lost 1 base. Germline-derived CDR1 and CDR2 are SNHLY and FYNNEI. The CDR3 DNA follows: TGTGCCAGCATACAGGGGGCGGGTAACTATGGCTACACCTTC. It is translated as CASIQGAGNYGYTF.

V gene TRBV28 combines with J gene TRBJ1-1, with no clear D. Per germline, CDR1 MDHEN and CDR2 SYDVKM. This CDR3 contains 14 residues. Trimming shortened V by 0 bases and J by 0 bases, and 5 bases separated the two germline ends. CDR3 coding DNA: TGTGCCAGCAGTTTATGGAGCATGAACACTGAAGCTTTCTTT. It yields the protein CASSLWSMNTEAFF.

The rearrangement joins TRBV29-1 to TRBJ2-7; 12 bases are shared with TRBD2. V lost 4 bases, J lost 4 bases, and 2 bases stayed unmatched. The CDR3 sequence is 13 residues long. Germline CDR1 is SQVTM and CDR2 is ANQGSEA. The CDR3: CSVALAGGYEQYF. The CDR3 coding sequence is TGCAGCGTTGCGCTAGCGGGAGGGTACGAGCAGTACTTC.

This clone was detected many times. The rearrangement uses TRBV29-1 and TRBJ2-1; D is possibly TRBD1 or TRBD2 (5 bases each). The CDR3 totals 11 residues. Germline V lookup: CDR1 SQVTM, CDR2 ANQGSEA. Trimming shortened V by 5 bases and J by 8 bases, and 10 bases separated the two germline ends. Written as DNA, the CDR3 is TGCAGCGTTTCAGGGAGCGATGAGCAGTTCTTC. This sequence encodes CSVSGSDEQFF.

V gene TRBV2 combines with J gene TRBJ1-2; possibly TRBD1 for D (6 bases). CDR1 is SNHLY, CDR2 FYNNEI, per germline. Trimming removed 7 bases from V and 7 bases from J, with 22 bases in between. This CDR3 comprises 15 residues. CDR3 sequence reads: CASTQPWTVLGGYTF. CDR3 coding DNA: TGTGCCAGCACGCAGCCGTGGACAGTCCTCGGTGGCTACACCTTC.

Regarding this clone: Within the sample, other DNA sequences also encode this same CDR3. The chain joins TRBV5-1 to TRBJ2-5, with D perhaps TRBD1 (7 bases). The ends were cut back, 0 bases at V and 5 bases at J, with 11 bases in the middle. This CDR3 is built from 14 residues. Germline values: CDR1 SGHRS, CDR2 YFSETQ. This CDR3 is CASSLVPGGETQYF. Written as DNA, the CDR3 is TGCGCCAGCAGCTTGGTTCCAGGGGGGGAGACCCAGTACTTC.

CDR3 protein: CASTPKTGTSYNEQFF. The CDR3 DNA is TGTGCCAGCACCCCGAAAACGGGGACCTCCTACAATGAGCAGTTCTTC. This rearrangement joins TRBV7-6 to TRBJ2-1; possibly TRBD1 or TRBD2 for D (5 bases each). V shed 7 bases and J shed 0 bases, with 16 bases lying between them. The CDR3 has 16 residues. Germline CDR1 is SGHVS and CDR2 is FNYEAQ.

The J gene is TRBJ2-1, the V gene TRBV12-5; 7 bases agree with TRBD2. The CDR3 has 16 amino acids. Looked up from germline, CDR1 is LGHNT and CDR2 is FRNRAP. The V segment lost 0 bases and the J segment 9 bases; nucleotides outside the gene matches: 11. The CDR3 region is CASGLVRGELQGEQFF. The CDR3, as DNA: TGTGCTAGTGGTTTGGTACGGGGGGAGTTGCAGGGTGAGCAGTTCTTC.

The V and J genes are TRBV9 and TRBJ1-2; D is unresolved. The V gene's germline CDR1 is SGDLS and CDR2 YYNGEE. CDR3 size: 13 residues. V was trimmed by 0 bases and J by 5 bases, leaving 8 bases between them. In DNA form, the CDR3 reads TGTGCCAGCAGCGTAGACCAGAAGTATGGCTACACCTTC. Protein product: CASSVDQKYGYTF.

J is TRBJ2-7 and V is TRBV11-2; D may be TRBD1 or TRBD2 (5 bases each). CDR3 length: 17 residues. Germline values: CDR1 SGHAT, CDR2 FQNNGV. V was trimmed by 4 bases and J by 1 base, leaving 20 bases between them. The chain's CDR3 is CASSSLGTTLGSYEQYF. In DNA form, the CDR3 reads TGTGCCAGCAGCTCATTGGGGACCACCTTGGGGTCCTACGAGCAGTACTTC.

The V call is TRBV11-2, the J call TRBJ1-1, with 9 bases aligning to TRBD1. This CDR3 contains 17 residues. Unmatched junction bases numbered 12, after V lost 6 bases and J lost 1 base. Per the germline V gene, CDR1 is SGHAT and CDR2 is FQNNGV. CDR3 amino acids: CASRHIGTGQGNTEAFF. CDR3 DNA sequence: TGTGCCAGCAGGCATATCGGGACAGGGCAGGGGAACACTGAAGCTTTCTTT.

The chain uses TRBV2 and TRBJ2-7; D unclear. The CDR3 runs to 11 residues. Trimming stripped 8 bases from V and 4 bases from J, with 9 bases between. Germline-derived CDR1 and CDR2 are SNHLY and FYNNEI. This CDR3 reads CASGVAYEQYF. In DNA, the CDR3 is TGTGCCAGCGGGGTAGCATACGAGCAGTACTTC.

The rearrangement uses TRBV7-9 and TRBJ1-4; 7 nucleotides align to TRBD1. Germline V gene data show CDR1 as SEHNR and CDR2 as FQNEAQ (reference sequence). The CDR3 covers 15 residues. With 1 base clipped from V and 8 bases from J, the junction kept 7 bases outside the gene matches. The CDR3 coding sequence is TGTGCCAGCAGCTTAGGGGACAGCAAAAGAGAAAAACTGTTTTTT. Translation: CASSLGDSKREKLFF.

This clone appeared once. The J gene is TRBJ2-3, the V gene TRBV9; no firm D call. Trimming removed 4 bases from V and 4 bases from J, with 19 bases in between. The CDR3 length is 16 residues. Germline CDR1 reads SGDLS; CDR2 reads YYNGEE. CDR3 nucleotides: TGTGCCAGCAGCCCCCCCGGACGGGCGGATGCAGATACGCAGTATTTT. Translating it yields CASSPPGRADADTQYF.

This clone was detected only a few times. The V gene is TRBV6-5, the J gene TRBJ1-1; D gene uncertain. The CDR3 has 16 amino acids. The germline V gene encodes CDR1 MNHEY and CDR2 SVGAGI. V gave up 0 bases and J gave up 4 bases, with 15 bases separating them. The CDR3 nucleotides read TGTGCCAGCAGTTACTCGAAGAGGGAAATGGGCACTGAAGCTTTCTTT. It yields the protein CASSYSKREMGTEAFF.

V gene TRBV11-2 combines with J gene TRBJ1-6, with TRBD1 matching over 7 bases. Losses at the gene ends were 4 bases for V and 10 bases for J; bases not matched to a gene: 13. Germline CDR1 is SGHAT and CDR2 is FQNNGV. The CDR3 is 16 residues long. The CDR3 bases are TGTGCCAGCAGCTCGTCAGACAGGGTGTCTAGATCACCCCTCCACTTT. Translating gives CASSSSDRVSRSPLHF.